This is a list of T cell receptor beta chains from one sample in a study of cytomegalovirus exposure and HLA in healthy donors. Data came from immunoSEQ multiplex PCR; TCRdb stores just in-frame clones and leaves some out. Of under 120,000 clones listed, 55% to 75% are singletons. The source material was PBMCs. These receptors all come from a man aged 25-45 years in good health and CMV-seropositive. Both conserved end residues are part of each CDR3. The D gene is left open where the match is weak. A clone size is listed for some rows: how often the clone was seen (once, few, many), or a class if it is expanded.

V,D,size,J,CDR3,DNA
TRBV10-3,NA,NA,TRBJ1-2,CAISGGRSGVADGYTF,TGTGCCATCAGTGGGGGGCGATCCGGCGTAGCCGATGGCTACACCTTC
TRBV21-1,NA,few,TRBJ2-7,CASSKRRQGWPYEQYF,TGTGCCAGCAGCAAAAGGCGGCAGGGGTGGCCCTACGAGCAGTACTTC
TRBV27,TRBD1,NA,TRBJ2-7,CASSWTGGSYEQYF,TGTGCCAGCAGTTGGACAGGGGGTTCCTACGAGCAGTACTTC
TRBV19,TRBD2,NA,TRBJ2-7,CASRGRGGREQYF,TGTGCCAGTAGAGGACGGGGGGGAAGGGAGCAGTACTTC
TRBV6-1,NA,NA,TRBJ2-2,CASSPTPNTGELFF,TGTGCCAGCAGCCCCACACCGAACACCGGGGAGCTGTTTTTT
TRBV7-2,NA,NA,TRBJ2-2,CATLNYGGFDTGELFF,TGTGCCACCCTAAATTATGGGGGCTTCGACACCGGGGAGCTGTTTTTT
TRBV9,NA,NA,TRBJ2-5,CASSVGLAQETQYF,TGTGCCAGCAGCGTAGGGCTAGCACAAGAGACCCAGTACTTC
TRBV10-3,TRBD2,NA,TRBJ2-1,CAISERVTAGAGNEQFF,TGTGCCATCAGTGAGCGGGTAACAGCGGGGGCGGGCAATGAGCAGTTCTTC
TRBV11-3,NA,NA,TRBJ2-5,CASSLQGGVGETQYF,TGTGCCAGCAGCCTTCAGGGGGGTGTGGGAGAGACCCAGTACTTC
TRBV5-4,NA,NA,TRBJ2-1,CASSLDTGSYNEQFF,TGTGCCAGCAGCTTGGATACGGGGTCCTACAATGAGCAGTTCTTC
TRBV5-4,NA,NA,TRBJ1-4,CASSLYQGTNEKLFF,TGTGCCAGCAGCTTGTATCAGGGGACTAATGAAAAACTGTTTTTT
TRBV19,TRBD1,NA,TRBJ1-1,CASIPDRAWMNTEAFF,TGTGCCAGTATTCCGGACAGGGCCTGGATGAACACTGAAGCTTTCTTT
TRBV19,NA,NA,TRBJ1-2,CASREGGSYGYTF,TGTGCCAGTCGAGAGGGGGGGTCCTATGGCTACACCTTC
TRBV9,TRBD1,NA,TRBJ2-2,CASSDARQGIYTGELFF,TGTGCCAGCAGCGATGCGCGACAGGGGATTTACACCGGGGAGCTGTTTTTT
TRBV4-1,TRBD2,few,TRBJ2-1,CASSQGLAGGPGQFF,TGCGCCAGCAGCCAAGGGCTAGCGGGGGGACCTGGGCAGTTCTTC
TRBV9,NA,NA,TRBJ1-3,CASSVLGAGGNTIYF,TGTGCCAGCAGCGTTTTGGGCGCGGGTGGAAACACCATATATTTT
TRBV6-5,TRBD1,NA,TRBJ2-5,CASSRQGQETQYF,TGTGCCAGCAGCCGACAGGGACAAGAGACCCAGTACTTC
TRBV2,NA,NA,TRBJ2-2,CAGRGRNANTGELFF,TGTGCCGGCAGGGGCCGGAACGCGAACACCGGGGAGCTGTTTTTT
TRBV10-3,TRBD1,NA,TRBJ2-2,CATGTENTGELFF,TGTGCGACCGGGACAGAGAACACCGGGGAGCTGTTTTTT
TRBV20-1,NA,NA,TRBJ1-4,CSALKGLKLFF,TGCAGTGCTCTCAAGGGGCTAAAACTGTTTTTT
TRBV15,NA,NA,TRBJ2-7,CATSRGQGTYEQYF,TGTGCCACCAGCAGAGGCCAGGGGACCTACGAGCAGTACTTC
TRBV19,TRBD1,NA,TRBJ1-2,CASSTGQGLDGYTF,TGTGCCAGTAGTACCGGACAGGGGTTGGATGGCTACACCTTC
TRBV7-6,NA,few,TRBJ1-1,CASSLAPKGKFAEAFF,TGTGCCAGCAGCTTAGCCCCTAAGGGGAAATTCGCTGAAGCTTTCTTT
TRBV7-9,NA,NA,TRBJ1-2,CASSPTMEGSYGYTF,TGTGCCAGCAGCCCTACGATGGAGGGTTCCTATGGCTACACCTTC
TRBV7-3,TRBD1,NA,TRBJ2-3,CASSGGQGDTQYF,TGTGCCAGCAGCGGCGGACAGGGGGATACGCAGTATTTT
TRBV29-1,TRBD2,few,TRBJ2-3,CSVSGGTDTQYF,TGCAGCGTTAGCGGGGGCACAGATACGCAGTATTTT
TRBV1,NA,NA,TRBJ2-7,CTSSQGGSLAGPYEQYF,TGCACCAGCAGCCAGGGGGGTTCCCTAGCGGGGCCCTACGAGCAGTACTTC
TRBV16,NA,few,TRBJ2-6,CASSESGVPGANVLTF,TGTGCCAGCAGTGAATCGGGGGTTCCTGGGGCCAACGTCCTGACTTTC
TRBV4-1,NA,NA,TRBJ2-7,CASSQVQEGYEQYF,TGCGCCAGCAGCCAGGTACAGGAAGGCTACGAGCAGTACTTC
TRBV27,TRBD1,NA,TRBJ1-5,CANRGQDSNQPQHF,TGTGCCAACCGGGGACAGGATAGCAATCAGCCCCAGCATTTT
TRBV4-1,NA,NA,TRBJ2-2,CAARGIGGTNTGELFF,TGCGCCGCCCGGGGGATTGGGGGGACTAACACCGGGGAGCTGTTTTTT
TRBV11-2,NA,NA,TRBJ2-3,CASSLSGDTQYF,TGTGCCAGCAGCTTATCCGGGGATACGCAGTATTTT
TRBV7-3,TRBD2,NA,TRBJ2-3,CASSRGTSGGFGADTQYF,TGTGCCAGCAGCCGAGGGACTAGCGGGGGTTTCGGGGCAGATACGCAGTATTTT
TRBV6-5,NA,NA,TRBJ1-2,CASSFGADGYTF,TGTGCCAGCAGTTTTGGCGCGGATGGCTACACCTTC
TRBV2,NA,NA,TRBJ1-2,CASSPGVYHGYTF,TGTGCCAGCAGTCCCGGAGTTTACCATGGCTACACCTTC
TRBV30,NA,NA,TRBJ1-4,CAWSGAGNEKLFF,TGTGCCTGGAGTGGGGCAGGGAATGAAAAACTGTTTTTT
TRBV13,NA,NA,TRBJ2-7,CASSTQGYEQYF,TGTGCCAGCAGCACACAGGGCTACGAGCAGTACTTC
TRBV27,NA,few,TRBJ1-2,CASSFLGGNYGYTF,TGTGCCAGCAGTTTCCTAGGAGGAAACTATGGCTACACCTTC
TRBV5-1,TRBD1,NA,TRBJ2-5,CASSSGTAQETQYF,TGCGCCAGCAGCTCTGGGACAGCCCAAGAGACCCAGTACTTC
TRBV18,NA,NA,TRBJ2-5,CASSGQTQETQYF,TGTGCCAGCTCCGGACAGACTCAAGAGACCCAGTACTTC
TRBV2,TRBD2,NA,TRBJ2-1,CASSLAGGNYNEQFF,TGTGCCAGCAGTCTTGCGGGGGGAAACTACAATGAGCAGTTCTTC
TRBV5-1,NA,NA,TRBJ2-3,CASKSGTSTDTQYF,TGCGCCAGCAAATCCGGGACAAGCACAGATACGCAGTATTTT
TRBV19,TRBD1,NA,TRBJ1-2,CASTLTPGQGVYGYTF,TGTGCCAGTACCTTAACTCCGGGACAGGGCGTCTATGGCTACACCTTC
TRBV5-3,NA,NA,TRBJ1-6,CARSLGLYNSPLHF,TGTGCCAGAAGCTTAGGACTTTATAATTCACCCCTCCACTTT
TRBV4-1,TRBD1,NA,TRBJ2-7,CASSQTGYEQYF,TGCGCCAGCAGCCAGACAGGGTACGAGCAGTACTTC
TRBV5-4,TRBD2,NA,TRBJ2-3,CASSLGSGGYTDTQYF,TGTGCCAGCAGCTTGGGTAGCGGGGGATACACAGATACGCAGTATTTT
TRBV7-6,NA,NA,TRBJ1-2,CASSPTRLQGLFGGYTF,TGTGCCAGCAGCCCCACACGCCTACAGGGTCTCTTTGGGGGCTACACCTTC